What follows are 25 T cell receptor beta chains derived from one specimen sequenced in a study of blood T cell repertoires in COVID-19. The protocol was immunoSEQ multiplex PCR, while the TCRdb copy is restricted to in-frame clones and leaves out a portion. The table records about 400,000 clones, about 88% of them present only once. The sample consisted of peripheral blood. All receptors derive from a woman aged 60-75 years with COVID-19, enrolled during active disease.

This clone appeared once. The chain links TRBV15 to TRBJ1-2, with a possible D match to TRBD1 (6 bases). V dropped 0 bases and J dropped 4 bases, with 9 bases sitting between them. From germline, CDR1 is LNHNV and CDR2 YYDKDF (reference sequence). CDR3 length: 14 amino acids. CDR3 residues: CATSRDTGPYGYTF. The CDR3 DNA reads TGTGCCACCAGCAGAGATACAGGGCCCTATGGCTACACCTTC.

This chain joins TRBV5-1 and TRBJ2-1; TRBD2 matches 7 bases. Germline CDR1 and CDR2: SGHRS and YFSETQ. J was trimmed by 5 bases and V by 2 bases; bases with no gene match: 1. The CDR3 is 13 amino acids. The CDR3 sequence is CASSLSGNNEQFF. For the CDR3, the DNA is TGCGCCAGCAGCTTAAGCGGGAACAATGAGCAGTTCTTC. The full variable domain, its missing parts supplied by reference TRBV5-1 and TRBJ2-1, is KAGVTQTPRYLIKTRGQQVTLSCSPISGHRSVSWYQQTPGQGLQFLFEYFSETQRNKGNFPGRFSGRQFSNSRSEMNVSTLELGDSALYLCASSLSGNNEQFFGPGTRLTVL.

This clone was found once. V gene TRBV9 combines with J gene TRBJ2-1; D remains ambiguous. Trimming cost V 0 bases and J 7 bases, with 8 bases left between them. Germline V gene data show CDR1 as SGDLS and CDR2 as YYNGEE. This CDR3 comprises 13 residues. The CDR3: CASSVDSMNEQFF. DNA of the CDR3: TGTGCCAGCAGCGTAGACTCGATGAATGAGCAGTTCTTC.

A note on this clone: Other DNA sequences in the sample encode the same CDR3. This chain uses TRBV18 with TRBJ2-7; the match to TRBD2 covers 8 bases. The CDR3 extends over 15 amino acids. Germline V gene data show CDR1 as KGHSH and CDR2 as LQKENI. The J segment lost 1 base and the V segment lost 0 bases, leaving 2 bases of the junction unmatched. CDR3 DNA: TGTGCCAGCTCACCACCAAGCGGGGGTTCCTACGAGCAGTACTTC. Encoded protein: CASSPPSGGSYEQYF.

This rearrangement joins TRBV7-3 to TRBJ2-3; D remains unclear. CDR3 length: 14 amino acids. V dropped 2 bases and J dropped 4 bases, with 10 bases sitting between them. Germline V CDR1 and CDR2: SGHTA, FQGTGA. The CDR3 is CASSLGRPPDTQYF. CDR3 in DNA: TGTGCCAGCAGCTTAGGCAGGCCCCCAGATACGCAGTATTTT.

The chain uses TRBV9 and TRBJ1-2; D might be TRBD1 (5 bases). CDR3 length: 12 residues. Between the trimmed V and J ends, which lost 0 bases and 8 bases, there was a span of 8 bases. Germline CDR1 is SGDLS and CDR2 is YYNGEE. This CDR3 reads CASSVAGQGYTF. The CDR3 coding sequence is TGTGCCAGCAGCGTAGCAGGGCAGGGCTACACCTTC.

Here the CDR3 reads CASSLVGWSANGYTF. CDR3 in DNA: TGTGCCAGCAGCTTGGTCGGATGGAGTGCGAATGGCTACACCTTC. The J gene is TRBJ1-2, the V gene TRBV5-4; D unclear. The CDR3 totals 15 residues. V lost 0 bases, J lost 6 bases, and 15 bases lay in between. Per germline, CDR1 SGHNT and CDR2 YYREEE (reference sequence).

CDR3 amino acids: CSVVGVAGGHTGELFF. CDR3 coding DNA: TGCAGCGTTGTAGGGGTAGCGGGGGGTCACACCGGGGAGCTGTTTTTT. This chain uses TRBV29-1 with TRBJ2-2; 10 bases fit TRBD2. The J segment lost 3 bases and the V segment lost 4 bases, leaving 8 bases of the junction unmatched. CDR1 and CDR2 (germline): SQVTM, ANQGSEA. This CDR3 has 16 residues.

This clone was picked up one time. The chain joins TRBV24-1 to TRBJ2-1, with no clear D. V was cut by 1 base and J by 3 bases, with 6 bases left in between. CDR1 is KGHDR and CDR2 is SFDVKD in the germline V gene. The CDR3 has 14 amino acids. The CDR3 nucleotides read TGTGCCACCAGTGATTTCCCTTACTACAATGAGCAGTTCTTC. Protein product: CATSDFPYYNEQFF.

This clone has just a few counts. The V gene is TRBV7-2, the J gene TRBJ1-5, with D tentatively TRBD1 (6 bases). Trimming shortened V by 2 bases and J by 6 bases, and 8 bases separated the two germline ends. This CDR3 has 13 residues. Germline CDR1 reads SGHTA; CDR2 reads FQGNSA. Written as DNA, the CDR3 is TGTGCCAGCAGCTTACAGGGGCCTCAGCCCCAGCATTTT. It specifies CASSLQGPQPQHF.

CDR3 protein: CASGGVETNEKLFF. Written as DNA, the CDR3 is TGTGCCAGCGGGGGCGTTGAAACTAATGAAAAACTGTTTTTT. This chain joins TRBV6-5 and TRBJ1-4, with a possible D match to TRBD1 (6 bases). The CDR3 length is 14 residues. CDR1 and CDR2 (germline): MNHEY, SVGAGI. The V end was cut by 8 bases, the J end by 1 base, with 11 bases between.

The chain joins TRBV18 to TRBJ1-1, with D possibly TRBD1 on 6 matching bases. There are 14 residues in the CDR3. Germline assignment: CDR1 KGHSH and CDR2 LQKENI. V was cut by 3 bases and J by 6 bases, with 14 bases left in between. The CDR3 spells CASSPITGTSEAFF. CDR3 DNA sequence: TGTGCCAGCTCACCTATAACAGGGACGTCTGAAGCTTTCTTT.

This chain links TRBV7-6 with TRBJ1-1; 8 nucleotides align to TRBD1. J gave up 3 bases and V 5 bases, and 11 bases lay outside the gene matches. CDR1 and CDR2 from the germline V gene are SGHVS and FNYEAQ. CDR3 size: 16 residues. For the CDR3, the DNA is TGTGCCAGCAGCCCAGCGTACAGGGGGTCGCACACTGAAGCTTTCTTT. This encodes CASSPAYRGSHTEAFF.

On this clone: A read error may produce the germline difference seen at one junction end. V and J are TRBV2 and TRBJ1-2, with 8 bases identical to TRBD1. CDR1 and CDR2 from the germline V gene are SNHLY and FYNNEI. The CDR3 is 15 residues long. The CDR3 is CASSEGAGGYYGYTF. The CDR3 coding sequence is TGTGCCAGCAGCGAAGGGGCAGGGGGCTACTATGGCTACACCTTC. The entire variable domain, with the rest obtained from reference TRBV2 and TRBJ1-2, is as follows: EPEVTQTPSHQVTQMGQEVILRCVPISNHLYFYWYRQILGQKVEFLVSFYNNEISEKSEIFDDQFSVERPDGSNFTLKIRSTKLEDSAMYFCASSEGAGGYYGYTFGSGTRLTVV.

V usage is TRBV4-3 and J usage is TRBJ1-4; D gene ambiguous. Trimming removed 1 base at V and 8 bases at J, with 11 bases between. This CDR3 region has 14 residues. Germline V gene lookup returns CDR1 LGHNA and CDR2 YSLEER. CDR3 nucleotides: TGCGCCAGCAGCCAAGTGCGGGGTAGAGAAAAACTGTTTTTT. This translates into CASSQVRGREKLFF.

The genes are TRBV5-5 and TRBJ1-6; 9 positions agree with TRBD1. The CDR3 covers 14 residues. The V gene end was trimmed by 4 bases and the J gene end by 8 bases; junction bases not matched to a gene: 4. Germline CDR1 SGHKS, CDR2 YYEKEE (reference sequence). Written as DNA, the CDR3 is TGTGCCAGCAGCCTACAGGGGGCGGATTCACCCCTCCACTTT. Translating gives CASSLQGADSPLHF.

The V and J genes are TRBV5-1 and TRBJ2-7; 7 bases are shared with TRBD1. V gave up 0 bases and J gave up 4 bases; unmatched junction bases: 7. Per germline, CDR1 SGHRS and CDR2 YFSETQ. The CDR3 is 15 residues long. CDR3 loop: CASSLGQGRGYEQYF. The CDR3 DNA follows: TGCGCCAGCAGCTTGGGACAGGGTCGAGGGTACGAGCAGTACTTC.

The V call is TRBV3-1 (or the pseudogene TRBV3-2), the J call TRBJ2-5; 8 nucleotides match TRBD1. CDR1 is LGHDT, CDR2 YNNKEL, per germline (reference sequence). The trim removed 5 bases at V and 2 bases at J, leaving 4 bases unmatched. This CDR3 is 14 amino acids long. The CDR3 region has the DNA TGTGCCAGCAGCATCCGGACAGGGCAAGAGACCCAGTACTTC. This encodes CASSIRTGQETQYF.

The CDR3 region is CASTQGQGAGNTIYF. For the CDR3, the DNA is TGTGCCAGCACCCAGGGACAGGGGGCTGGAAACACCATATATTTT. The chain recombines TRBV6-6 with TRBJ1-3; 11 bases map to TRBD1. There are 15 residues in the CDR3. Germline V lookup: CDR1 MNHNY, CDR2 SVGAGI (reference sequence). The junction had 4 bases not matched to a gene; V was cut back by 7 bases and J by 2 bases.

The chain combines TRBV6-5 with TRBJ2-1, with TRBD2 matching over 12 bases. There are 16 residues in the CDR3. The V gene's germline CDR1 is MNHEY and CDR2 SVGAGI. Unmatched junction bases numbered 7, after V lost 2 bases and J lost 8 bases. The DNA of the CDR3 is TGTGCCAGCAGTTACAGTTCTAGCGGGGGGGCCTATGAGCAGTTCTTC. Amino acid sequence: CASSYSSSGGAYEQFF.

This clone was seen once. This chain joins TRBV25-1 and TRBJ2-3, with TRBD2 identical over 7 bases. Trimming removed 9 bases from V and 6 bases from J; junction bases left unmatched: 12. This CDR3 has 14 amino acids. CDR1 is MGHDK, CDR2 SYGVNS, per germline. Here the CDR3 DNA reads TGTGCCAGTCGTGAGCGGGGAGCGGGTGATACGCAGTATTTT. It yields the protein CASRERGAGDTQYF.

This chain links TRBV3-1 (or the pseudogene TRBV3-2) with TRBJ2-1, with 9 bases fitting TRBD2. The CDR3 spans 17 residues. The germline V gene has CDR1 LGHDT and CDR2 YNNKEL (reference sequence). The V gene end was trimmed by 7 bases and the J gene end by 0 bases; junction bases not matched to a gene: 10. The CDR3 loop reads CASTLWRGGSSYNEQFF. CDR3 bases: TGTGCCAGCACCCTCTGGCGGGGGGGGAGCTCCTACAATGAGCAGTTCTTC.

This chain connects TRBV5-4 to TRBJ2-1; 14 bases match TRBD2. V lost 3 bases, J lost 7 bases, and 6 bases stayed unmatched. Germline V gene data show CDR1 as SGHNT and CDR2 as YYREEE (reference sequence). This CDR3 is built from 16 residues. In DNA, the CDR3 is TGTGCCAGCAGCTCCCGGACTAGCGGGGGGCGTAATGAGCAGTTCTTC. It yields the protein CASSSRTSGGRNEQFF.

The CDR3 region has the DNA TGTGCCAGCAGCTTTGGACAGGGACGAGCTGGGATTGAAAAACTGTTTTTT. Translated: CASSFGQGRAGIEKLFF. This sequence joins TRBV13 and TRBJ1-4; 8 nucleotides line up with TRBD1. The germline V gene encodes CDR1 PRHDT and CDR2 FYEKMQ (reference sequence). Losses at the gene ends were 3 bases for V and 7 bases for J; bases not matched to a gene: 13. The CDR3 has 17 amino acids.

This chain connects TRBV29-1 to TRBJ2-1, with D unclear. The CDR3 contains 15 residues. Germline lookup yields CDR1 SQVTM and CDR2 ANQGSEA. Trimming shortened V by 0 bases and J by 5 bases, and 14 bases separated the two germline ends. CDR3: CSVEDVFRGHNEQFF. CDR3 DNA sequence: TGCAGCGTTGAAGATGTGTTCCGCGGCCACAATGAGCAGTTCTTC.